Shown below are 23 T cell receptor beta chains from a single sample sequenced in a study of T cells in Graves' hyperthyroidism and ophthalmopathy. TCR beta CDR3 regions were amplified from RNA transcripts. First-round RT-PCR targeting the TCR CDR3 was performed with the HTBI primer set. Using its own MiXCR run on the multiplex PCR reads, TCRdb lists one record per CDR3 protein. The sample lists some 270,000 distinct CDR3 sequences, 12% to 15% occurring once. The sequenced sample consisted of blood. The receptors originated from a woman in her 40s with Graves' hyperthyroidism.

Many counts were recorded for this clonotype. CDR3 sequence (DNA): TGTGCCAGCAGCCTTGGGGGAGGGTCCACTGAAGCTTTCTTT. Amino acids: CASSLGGGSTEAFF. The V and J genes are TRBV7-3 and TRBJ1-1; TRBD1 is a possible D gene (5 bases). The CDR3 contains 14 residues. V was trimmed by 5 bases and J by 4 bases, leaving 14 bases between them. CDR1 is SGHTA, CDR2 FQGTGA, per germline.

This clonotype was observed a single time. The V call is TRBV18, the J call TRBJ2-3; 13 nucleotides align to TRBD2. The CDR3 has 18 amino acids. Germline-derived CDR1 and CDR2 are KGHSH and LQKENI. With V trimmed by 2 bases and J by 1 base, 6 bases remained unmatched. As DNA, the CDR3 is TGTGCCAGCTCACCAATATGGACTAGCGGGAGCCGCACAGATACGCAGTATTTT. The encoded protein is CASSPIWTSGSRTDTQYF.

This clonotype was found many times. This chain connects TRBV12-3 or TRBV12-4 to TRBJ2-2; D is possibly TRBD1 (6 bases). There are 14 residues in the CDR3. Trimming left V 5 bases short and J 0 bases short, with 7 bases between. The CDR3 spells CASSRQANTGELFF. The CDR3 DNA follows: TGTGCCAGCAGTCGACAGGCGAACACCGGGGAGCTGTTTTTT.

This clonotype came up many times. The chain carries TRBV5-1 and TRBJ1-1, with a possible D match to TRBD1 (5 bases). The V end lost 4 bases, the J end lost 1 base, and 11 bases lay between the germline ends. The CDR3 has 14 amino acids. The germline gives CDR1 SGHRS, CDR2 YFSETQ. DNA of the CDR3: TGCGCCAGCAGCGAATTCGGACAGAACACTGAAGCTTTCTTT. Its translation: CASSEFGQNTEAFF.

This clonotype came up many times. The rearrangement uses TRBV9 and TRBJ2-5; tentative D call: TRBD2 (5 bases). The V end was cut by 2 bases, the J end by 2 bases, with 13 bases between. CDR1 is SGDLS, CDR2 YYNGEE, per germline. CDR3 length equals 15 residues. The CDR3 loop is CASSVYPGSQETQYF. The DNA for the CDR3 is TGTGCCAGCAGCGTTTATCCGGGATCACAAGAGACCCAGTACTTC.

In its sample, this clonotype was seen many times. The chain carries TRBV20-1 and TRBJ2-1, with D possibly TRBD2 on 5 matching bases. The V and J ends lost 1 base and 7 bases respectively, with 14 bases between them. The CDR3 sequence is 14 residues long. The germline V gene has CDR1 DFQATT and CDR2 SNEGSKA (reference sequence). CDR3 sequence: CSARGLRVENEQFF. CDR3 nucleotides: TGCAGTGCTAGAGGATTGCGGGTGGAGAATGAGCAGTTCTTC.

This clonotype is a singleton in its sample. A much larger clone lies a single base off, so this may be a read error. This chain connects TRBV18 to TRBJ2-3, with D possibly being TRBD2 (6 bases). Germline V gives CDR1 KGHSH, CDR2 LQKENI. The CDR3 is 13 amino acids. The CDR3 sequence: CARSPRERDTQYF. CDR3 DNA sequence: TGTGCCAGGTCACCACGGGAGAGAGATACGCAGTATTTT.

This clonotype has at least ten counts. The genes are TRBV10-3 and TRBJ2-3; 9 bases fit TRBD2. CDR1 and CDR2 from the germline V gene are ENHRY and SYGVKD. V shed 0 bases, J shed 0 bases, and the junction held 10 bases outside the gene matches. The CDR3 covers 19 residues. DNA of the CDR3: TGTGCCATCAGTGAGTCGGCAACTGGACTAGCGACTAGCACAGATACGCAGTATTTT. Its translation: CAISESATGLATSTDTQYF.

In this sample, this clonotype turned up many times. This chain uses TRBV30 with TRBJ2-7; the D gene is possibly TRBD2 (5 bases). From germline, CDR1 is GTSNPN and CDR2 SVGIG (reference sequence). CDR3 length: 13 amino acids. V was clipped by 8 bases and J by 0 bases, with 14 bases between them. CDR3 nucleotides: TGTGCCCATCGGGGAACGAGCTCCTACGAGCAGTACTTC. As protein: CAHRGTSSYEQYF.

This clonotype has a count of ten or more. The V call is TRBV29-1, the J call TRBJ2-7; D is undetermined. Germline values: CDR1 SQVTM, CDR2 ANQGSEA. The CDR3 runs to 11 residues. V lost 6 bases, J lost 2 bases, and 8 bases lay in between. The CDR3 DNA follows: TGCAGCGTCTCGCAAGCCTACGAGCAGTACTTC. It yields the protein CSVSQAYEQYF.

This clonotype came up many times. This sequence joins TRBV20-1 and TRBJ2-7; 9 bases fit TRBD1. The CDR3 is 14 residues long. V was pared by 6 bases and J by 5 bases, with 11 bases of the junction left unmatched. Germline lookup yields CDR1 DFQATT and CDR2 SNEGSKA (reference sequence). The CDR3 spells CSAWGTGTRDEQYF. In nucleotides, the CDR3 is TGCAGTGCCTGGGGGACAGGGACCCGGGACGAGCAGTACTTC.

The table lists this clonotype with many counts. The gene calls are TRBV6-1 and TRBJ1-5; 10 positions match TRBD1. Trimming cost V 2 bases and J 6 bases; bases outside gene matches: 10. In germline, CDR1 is MNHNS, CDR2 SASEGT. This CDR3 contains 17 residues. The CDR3 bases are TGTGCCAGCAGTGAAAATCGGGGGACAGGGGCCCTTCAGCCCCAGCATTTT. Amino acids: CASSENRGTGALQPQHF.

This clonotype came up a few times. The rearrangement uses TRBV24-1 and TRBJ1-1; D not resolved. Looked up from germline, CDR1 is KGHDR and CDR2 is SFDVKD. V shed 3 bases and J shed 9 bases, with 13 bases lying between them. There are 13 residues in the CDR3. CDR3 amino acids: CATSDITESKAFF. The DNA for the CDR3 is TGTGCCACCAGTGATATTACAGAGTCGAAAGCTTTCTTT.

Only a few counts were recorded for this clonotype. The genes are TRBV4-2 and TRBJ2-4; D call uncertain. In germline, CDR1 is LGHNA, CDR2 YNFKEQ. The V end was cut by 0 bases, the J end by 9 bases, with 18 bases between. The CDR3 has 16 residues. The CDR3 DNA sequence: TGTGCCAGCAGCCAAGAGGTAAACGACCTCGAAAGCATTCAGTACTTC. It translates to CASSQEVNDLESIQYF.

This clonotype was seen repeatedly, ten times or more. The V gene is TRBV28, the J gene TRBJ1-5, with 8 bases lining up with TRBD1. Germline V gene sequence: CDR1 MDHEN, CDR2 SYDVKM. This CDR3 is built from 15 residues. V lost 4 bases to trimming and J lost 7 bases; unmatched junction nucleotides: 9. The CDR3 bases are TGTGCCAGCAGTTCCATATCAGACAGGGGCCAGCCCCAGCATTTT. Protein sequence: CASSSISDRGQPQHF.

This clonotype was counted at least ten times. J is TRBJ1-1 and V is TRBV20-1; D unresolved. Germline V gene sequence: CDR1 DFQATT, CDR2 SNEGSKA (reference sequence). Trimming shortened V by 3 bases and J by 1 base, and 6 bases separated the two germline ends. This CDR3 is built from 12 residues. The CDR3 protein is CSARSRNTEAFF. DNA for the CDR3: TGCAGTGCTAGGAGCAGGAACACTGAAGCTTTCTTT.

This clonotype was recorded at least ten times. The chain joins TRBV6-1 to TRBJ2-7, with 10 positions matching TRBD1. V was pared by 7 bases and J by 6 bases, with 6 bases of the junction left unmatched. The CDR3 contains 13 residues. Germline lookup yields CDR1 MNHNS and CDR2 SASEGT. For the CDR3, the DNA is TGTGCCAGCATAAAGGGACAGGGGAGCGAGCAGTACTTC. This codes for CASIKGQGSEQYF.

This clonotype was seen just once. V and J are TRBV5-1 and TRBJ2-7, with TRBD2 matching 9 bases. V shed 4 bases and J 2 bases; nucleotides not matched to a gene: 7. Germline V gene data show CDR1 as SGHRS and CDR2 as YFSETQ. The CDR3 is 15 residues long. The CDR3 bases are TGCGCCAGCAGCATCCAGACTAGCGGACCCTACGAGCAGTACTTC. This sequence encodes CASSIQTSGPYEQYF.

This clonotype was detected only a few times. The V and J genes are TRBV4-1 and TRBJ2-7; D is undetermined. Trimming cost V 2 bases and J 5 bases, with 7 bases left between them. CDR1 MGHRA and CDR2 YSYEKL come from the germline V gene. CDR3 length equals 12 residues. The CDR3 loop reads CASSQIHNEQYF. The DNA for the CDR3 is TGCGCCAGCAGCCAAATACACAACGAGCAGTACTTC.

This clonotype was recorded many times. The gene calls are TRBV2 and TRBJ1-5, with a possible D match to TRBD1 (5 bases). The CDR3 loop spans 14 amino acids. Trimming left V 5 bases short and J 6 bases short, with 14 bases between. CDR1 and CDR2 from the germline V gene are SNHLY and FYNNEI. For the CDR3, the DNA is TGTGCCAGCAGTTCCGGGACCCCGGGTCAGCCCCAGCATTTT. The encoded protein is CASSSGTPGQPQHF.

This clonotype has at least ten counts. The gene calls are TRBV20-1 and TRBJ2-3; 8 bases match TRBD2. Germline trimming cut 5 bases from V and 0 bases from J; bases unmatched to any gene: 7. Germline V CDR1 and CDR2: DFQATT, SNEGSKA (reference sequence). The CDR3 is made up of 15 amino acids. CDR3 bases: TGCAGTGCTGCTGTAGCTAGCGGGAGCACAGATACGCAGTATTTT. This sequence encodes CSAAVASGSTDTQYF.

V gene TRBV7-9 combines with J gene TRBJ2-3; 8 nucleotides agree with TRBD1. The CDR3 runs to 18 residues. V was pared by 2 bases and J by 3 bases, with 13 bases of the junction left unmatched. Per the germline V gene, CDR1 is SEHNR and CDR2 is FQNEAQ (reference sequence). The CDR3 region is CASSLMSAGGAPTDTQYF. The CDR3 nucleotides are TGTGCCAGCAGCTTAATGTCGGCAGGGGGCGCCCCAACAGATACGCAGTATTTT.

This chain joins TRBV15 and TRBJ1-6, with TRBD1 as a possible D gene (5 bases). V lost 1 base to trimming and J lost 9 bases, with 7 bases between them. The length of the CDR3 is 13 residues. Per the germline V gene, CDR1 is LNHNV and CDR2 is YYDKDF (reference sequence). CDR3 sequence: CATSRARGSPLHF. The DNA of the CDR3 is TGTGCCACCAGCAGAGCGAGGGGTTCACCCCTCCACTTT. Full variable domain (remainder filled in from reference TRBV15 and TRBJ1-6): DAMVIQNPRYQVTQFGKPVTLSCSQTLNHNVMYWYQQKSSQAPKLLFHYYDKDFNNEADTPDNFQSRRPNTSFCFLDIRSPGLGDTAMYLCATSRARGSPLHFGNGTRLTVT.